The rows below give T cell receptor beta chains drawn from one sample of a study of T cells in localized non-small cell lung cancer. Profiled with immunoSEQ multiplex PCR; TCRdb holds only in-frame clones, not every one. The table includes tens of thousands of clones, 80% to 90% detected once. The sequencing used peripheral blood, collected before any cancer treatment. Receptor source: a woman aged 40-70 years with stage I lung adenocarcinoma. Both conserved end residues are part of each CDR3. The order of the fields is CDR3 length, D gene, J gene, V gene, CDR3 DNA, CDR3 protein. D genes are given only for firm matches.

15 | - | TRBJ2-7 | TRBV5-5 | TGTGCCAGCAGCTTGCTGGCGGGACTCTCCTACGAGCAGTACTTC | CASSLLAGLSYEQYF
15 | TRBD2 | TRBJ2-1 | TRBV4-2 | TGTGCCAGCAGCCCCAGCGGGAGGGCCGAGTATGAGCAGTTCTTC | CASSPSGRAEYEQFF
15 | - | TRBJ1-5 | TRBV2 | TGTGCCAGCAGTGGGACAGTCAATAGCAATCAGCCCCAGCATTTT | CASSGTVNSNQPQHF
16 | TRBD2 | TRBJ2-3 | TRBV7-9 | TGTGCCAGCAGCTTATTCCCTAGCGGACGCACAGATACGCAGTATTTT | CASSLFPSGRTDTQYF
12 | - | TRBJ2-7 | TRBV18 | TGTGCCAGCTCACCGACCGGAAGGGAGCAGTACTTC | CASSPTGREQYF
14 | - | TRBJ1-5 | TRBV6-6 | TGTGCCAGCAGCATAATCCGGGGCAATCAGCCCCAGCATTTT | CASSIIRGNQPQHF
14 | - | TRBJ2-5 | TRBV5-4 | TGTGCCAGCGCCCGGGACGCACCCAAAGAGACCCAGTACTTC | CASARDAPKETQYF
13 | - | TRBJ1-6 | TRBV30 | TGTGCCTGGAGTGTATCATCTAATTCACCCCTCCACTTT | CAWSVSSNSPLHF
12 | - | TRBJ2-3 | TRBV5-4 | TGTGCCAGCAGCGACCGGCCAGATACGCAGTATTTT | CASSDRPDTQYF
14 | - | TRBJ2-6 | TRBV7-9 | TGTGCCAGCAGCCCGCGGACTGGGGCCAACGTCCTGACTTTC | CASSPRTGANVLTF
15 | - | TRBJ2-2 | TRBV7-8 | TGTGCCAGCACTCTGGGGCTATCGAACACCGGGGAGCTGTTTTTT | CASTLGLSNTGELFF
14 | - | TRBJ2-5 | TRBV4-1 | TGCGCCAGCAGCCAAGATCTGACCCAAGAGACCCAGTACTTC | CASSQDLTQETQYF
18 | TRBD1 | TRBJ2-1 | TRBV7-8 | TGTGCCAGCAGCTTACGGCGGGACAGGTTCCCGGTCGACAATGAGCAGTTCTTC | CASSLRRDRFPVDNEQFF
16 | - | TRBJ2-1 | TRBV2 | TGTGCCAGCAGTGAGGGCCTCAGAAGCTCCTACAATGAGCAGTTCTTC | CASSEGLRSSYNEQFF
13 | - | TRBJ1-4 | TRBV27 | TGTGCCAGTTCGACAGGCCTTAATGAAAAACTGTTTTTT | CASSTGLNEKLFF
18 | TRBD1 | TRBJ1-5 | TRBV18 | TGTGCCAGCTCACGGGACAGCCCGACCTTACTTAGCAATCAGCCCCAGCATTTT | CASSRDSPTLLSNQPQHF